These 10 T cell receptor beta chains came from one sample sequenced in a study of blood T cells in healthy people across ages. PCR was performed a second time for about 6 to 11 cycles using a sample-barcoded 5' primer and a J-beta primer mix. TCRdb passed the 5' RACE reads through MiXCR, listing each CDR3 protein once. The table has 650,000 to 1,000,000 distinct CDR3 sequences, about 37% seen once. The sample consisted of blood. These receptors came from a man between 18 and 35 years old in good health.

The rearrangement joins TRBV29-1 to TRBJ2-3; D call uncertain. This CDR3 comprises 15 residues. Germline CDR1 reads SQVTM; CDR2 reads ANQGSEA. V lost 0 bases, J lost 2 bases, and 12 bases lay in between. In DNA form, the CDR3 reads TGCAGCGTTGAAGATCTATACCGTACCACAGATACGCAGTATTTT. Its translation is CSVEDLYRTTDTQYF.

This chain uses TRBV20-1 with TRBJ2-7; a possible D gene is TRBD1 (5 bases). CDR3 length equals 14 residues. Per germline, CDR1 DFQATT and CDR2 SNEGSKA (reference sequence). The V and J ends lost 2 bases and 7 bases respectively, with 18 bases between them. CDR3 in DNA: TGCAGTGCTAGAAGCCAGGGTTTGTTCAATGAGCAGTACTTC. It specifies CSARSQGLFNEQYF.

V usage is TRBV6-5 and J usage is TRBJ1-5, with D perhaps TRBD1 (5 bases). The ends were cut back, 6 bases at V and 5 bases at J, with 17 bases in the middle. This CDR3 comprises 15 residues. Per the germline V gene, CDR1 is MNHEY and CDR2 is SVGAGI. The CDR3 DNA reads TGTGCCAGCAGCCCACGTCAGGGACCACATCAGCCCCAGCATTTT. This codes for CASSPRQGPHQPQHF.

The V call is TRBV5-4, the J call TRBJ2-1; no reliable D call. With 4 bases removed from V and 10 bases from J, the gap between germline ends came to 9 bases. In germline, CDR1 is SGHNT, CDR2 YYREEE (reference sequence). The CDR3 covers 11 residues. As DNA, the CDR3 is TGTGCCAGCAGCACGACGGAGGAGCAGTTCTTC. Its protein product is CASSTTEEQFF.

This chain connects TRBV2 to TRBJ2-1; TRBD2 matches at 10 bases. The length of the CDR3 is 15 residues. V shed 6 bases and J 9 bases; nucleotides not matched to a gene: 11. Germline V CDR1 and CDR2: SNHLY, FYNNEI. Here the CDR3 DNA reads TGTGCCAGCAGGGAGCTCGCTAGCGGGGGCGGTGAGCAGTTCTTC. Translation: CASRELASGGGEQFF.

This clonotype appeared a few times. The J gene is TRBJ1-5, the V gene TRBV7-2, with D possibly matching TRBD1 (6 bases). Germline CDR1 SGHTA, CDR2 FQGNSA. This CDR3 has 15 residues. Deletions cut 6 bases from V and 0 bases from J, with 12 bases between. CDR3 in DNA: TGTGCCAGCAGACAACCAGGGGCTAGCAATCAGCCCCAGCATTTT. The encoded protein is CASRQPGASNQPQHF. Supplemented by reference TRBV7-2 and TRBJ1-5, the full variable domain reads GAGVSQSPSNKVTEKGKDVELRCDPISGHTALYWYRQSLGQGLEFLIYFQGNSAPDKSGLPSDRFSAERTGGSVSTLTIQRTQQEDSAVYLCASRQPGASNQPQHFGDGTRLSIL.

This clonotype was observed a few times. The V gene is TRBV2, the J gene TRBJ2-2; 8 bases align to TRBD1. The CDR3 has 15 amino acids. Germline-derived CDR1 and CDR2 are SNHLY and FYNNEI. V dropped 4 bases and J dropped 6; count of bases not matched to a gene: 7. The CDR3 loop is CASSAVQGASGELFF. In nucleotides, the CDR3 is TGTGCCAGCAGTGCGGTGCAGGGGGCCTCCGGGGAGCTGTTTTTT. Based on the CDR3 plus reference TRBV2 and TRBJ2-2, the full variable domain is EPEVTQTPSHQVTQMGQEVILRCVPISNHLYFYWYRQILGQKVEFLVSFYNNEISEKSEIFDDQFSVERPDGSNFTLKIRSTKLEDSAMYFCASSAVQGASGELFFGEGSRLTVL.

CDR3 DNA sequence: TGTGCCAGCGCAGGGGGTATGGACACTGAAGCTTTCTTT. Its protein product is CASAGGMDTEAFF. The rearrangement joins TRBV18 to TRBJ1-1; 7 nucleotides match TRBD1. Germline CDR1 is KGHSH and CDR2 is LQKENI. The CDR3 length is 13 residues. The V gene end was trimmed by 8 bases and the J gene end by 3 bases; junction bases not matched to a gene: 6.

This clonotype was counted between two and nine times. V usage is TRBV5-1 and J usage is TRBJ1-1; the match to TRBD1 covers 10 bases. CDR1 is SGHRS and CDR2 is YFSETQ in the germline V gene. The CDR3 has 15 amino acids. With 0 bases clipped from V and 3 bases from J, the junction kept 2 bases outside the gene matches. The CDR3 spells CASSLGTGGDTEAFF. Written as DNA, the CDR3 is TGCGCCAGCAGCTTGGGGACAGGGGGAGACACTGAAGCTTTCTTT.

The rearrangement joins TRBV4-1 to TRBJ1-2; unclear D gene. Trimming took 1 base from V and 4 from J, leaving 13 bases between them. CDR3 length equals 15 residues. Germline assignment: CDR1 MGHRA and CDR2 YSYEKL. CDR3 DNA: TGCGCCAGCAGCCAAGGAGTGATAGGGCGCTATGGCTACACCTTC. Its translation: CASSQGVIGRYGYTF.